The clone carrying this T cell receptor (beta chain) has more than one count but fewer than ten. Its antigen is still unknown. Constant-segment-primed 5'RACE gave TCR alpha and TCR beta cDNA libraries with sample barcodes and UMIs. Via MiXCR, TCRdb re-called the 5' RACE reads, giving one row per CDR3 protein. The sample yields 300,000 to 400,000 distinct CDR3 sequences, roughly 13% seen once. The sample is drawn from a study of T-cell memory formation after mild COVID-19. Overall study findings and caveats: Confirmation was lacking for SARS-CoV-2 specificity of second-wave clones that peaked on day 37. Of the contracting clones, CD4+ ones lay mainly in CM and EM, and CD8+ ones in EMRA.

This clonotype was sampled from a man between 18 and 29 years old who had mild COVID-19 (a few samples of this study predate the infection). Cell type and time point are not known. Input material: PBMCs or a T cell subset sorted from them (not recorded which).

The CDR3 region has the DNA TGTGCCAGCAGCGTAGGACGGCAGGGTGGACTATCTGGGGCCAACGTCCTGACTTTC. As protein: CASSVGRQGGLSGANVLTF. This chain links TRBV9 with TRBJ2-6; D might be TRBD2 (6 bases). Germline V CDR1 and CDR2: SGDLS, YYNGEE. The CDR3 has 19 amino acids. The V gene lost 0 bases and the J gene lost 1 base, with 17 bases spanning the gap.